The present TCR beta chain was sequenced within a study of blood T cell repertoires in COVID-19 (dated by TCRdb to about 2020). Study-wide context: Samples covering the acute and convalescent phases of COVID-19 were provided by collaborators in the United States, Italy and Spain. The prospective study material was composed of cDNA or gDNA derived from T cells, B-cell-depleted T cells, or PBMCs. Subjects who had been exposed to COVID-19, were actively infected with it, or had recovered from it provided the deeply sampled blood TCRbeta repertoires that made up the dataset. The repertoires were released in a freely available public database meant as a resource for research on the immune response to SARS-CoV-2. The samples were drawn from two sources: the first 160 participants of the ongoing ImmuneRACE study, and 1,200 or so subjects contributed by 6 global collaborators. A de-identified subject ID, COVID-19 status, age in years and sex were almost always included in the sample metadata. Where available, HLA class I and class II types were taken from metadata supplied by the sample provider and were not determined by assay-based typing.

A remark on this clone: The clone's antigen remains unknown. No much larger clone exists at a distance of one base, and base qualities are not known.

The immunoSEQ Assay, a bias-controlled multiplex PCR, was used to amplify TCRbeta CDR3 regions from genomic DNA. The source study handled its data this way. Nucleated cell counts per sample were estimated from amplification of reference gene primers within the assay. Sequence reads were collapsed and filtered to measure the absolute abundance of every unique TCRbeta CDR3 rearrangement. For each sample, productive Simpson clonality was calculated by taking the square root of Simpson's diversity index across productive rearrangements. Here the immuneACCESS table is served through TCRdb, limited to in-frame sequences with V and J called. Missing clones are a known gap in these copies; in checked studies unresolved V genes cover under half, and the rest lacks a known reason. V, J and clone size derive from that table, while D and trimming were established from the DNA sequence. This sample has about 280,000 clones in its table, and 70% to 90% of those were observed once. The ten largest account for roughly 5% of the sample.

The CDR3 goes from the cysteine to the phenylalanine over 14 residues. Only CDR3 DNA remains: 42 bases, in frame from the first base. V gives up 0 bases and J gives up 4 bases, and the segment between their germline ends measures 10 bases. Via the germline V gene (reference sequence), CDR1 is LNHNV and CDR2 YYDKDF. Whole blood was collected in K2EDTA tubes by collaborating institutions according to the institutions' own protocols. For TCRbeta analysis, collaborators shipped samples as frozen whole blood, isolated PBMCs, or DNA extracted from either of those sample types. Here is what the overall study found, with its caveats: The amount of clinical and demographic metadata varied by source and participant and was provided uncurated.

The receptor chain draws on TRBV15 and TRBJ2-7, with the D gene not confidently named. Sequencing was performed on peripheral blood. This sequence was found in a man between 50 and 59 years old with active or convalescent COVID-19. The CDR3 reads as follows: CATSREGLGYEQYF. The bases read TGTGCCACCAGCAGAGAGGGTCTCGGGTACGAGCAGTACTTC.